Listed here are 22 T cell receptor beta chains from one sample, sequenced in a study of beta chain features in type 1 diabetes. Study-wide points: TCRB CDR3s were moderately but significantly shorter in Type 1 diabetes patients in all four CD4+ subsets.

Antigens for these TCRs are unknown. The study reverse transcribed the entire isolated RNA, so it sequenced expressed TCRB transcripts. Clones were sequenced by immunoSEQ multiplex PCR, and TCRdb holds only the in-frame ones, with some missing. The repertoire includes some 130,000 clones, roughly 10% of them detected once, and 0.6% to 0.9% sits in the top ten. Material: central memory CD4+ T cells from blood. The receptors were sampled from a man aged 30 to 39 with type 1 diabetes.

This clone was picked up a small number of times. This chain's CDR3 is CASSRDRDRFTYEQYF. The CDR3 coding sequence is TGCGCCAGCAGCCGAGACCGGGACAGGTTCACCTACGAGCAGTACTTC. The genes are TRBV4-1 and TRBJ2-7, with TRBD1 matching over 8 bases. V lost 4 bases and J lost 2; bases outside the gene matches: 10. CDR3 length: 16 amino acids. Germline CDR1 and CDR2: MGHRA and YSYEKL.

V usage is TRBV5-1 and J usage is TRBJ2-2, with 9 nucleotides matching TRBD1. Germline V CDR1 and CDR2: SGHRS, YFSETQ. The length of the CDR3 is 15 residues. V was pared by 3 bases and J by 3 bases, with 3 bases of the junction left unmatched. CDR3 loop: CASSWTGEDTGELFF. CDR3 in DNA: TGCGCCAGCAGCTGGACAGGGGAGGACACCGGGGAGCTGTTTTTT.

The CDR3 sequence: CASSSDSTYQPQHF. CDR3 nucleotide sequence: TGTGCCAGCAGCTCGGACAGCACATATCAGCCCCAGCATTTT. The rearrangement joins TRBV11-2 to TRBJ1-5; the D gene is possibly TRBD1 (6 bases). CDR3 length equals 14 residues. V was trimmed by 4 bases and J by 5 bases, leaving 12 bases between them. The germline CDR1 and CDR2 sequences are SGHAT and FQNNGV. The complete variable domain, with remaining parts taken from reference TRBV11-2 and TRBJ1-5, reads EAGVAQSPRYKIIEKRQSVAFWCNPISGHATLYWYQQILGQGPKLLIQFQNNGVVDDSQLPKDRFSAERLKGVDSTLKIQPAKLEDSAVYLCASSSDSTYQPQHFGDGTRLSIL.

This clone was detected a few times. The genes are TRBV6-1 and TRBJ1-6, with TRBD1 matching 9 bases. This CDR3 has 15 residues. Germline V gene lookup returns CDR1 MNHNS and CDR2 SASEGT. After removal of 5 bases from V and 10 bases from J, the junction contained 9 bases not matched to a gene. As DNA, the CDR3 is TGTGCCAGCAGTCTCACAGGGGGCGCGGGATCACCCCTCCACTTT. Protein product: CASSLTGGAGSPLHF.

This clone has only a few counts. This chain uses TRBV25-1 with TRBJ2-7, with 12 bases that match TRBD2. V was pared by 3 bases and J by 3 bases, with 6 bases of the junction left unmatched. Germline lookup yields CDR1 MGHDK and CDR2 SYGVNS. This CDR3 is 16 amino acids long. The DNA of the CDR3 is TGTGCCAGCAGTGATCCCCGGACTAGCGGGGTCTACGAGCAGTACTTC. Protein: CASSDPRTSGVYEQYF.

This clone was recorded a few times. The CDR3 spells CASSPGDPSYNEQFF. CDR3 nucleotides: TGTGCCAGCAGCCCGGGGGATCCCTCCTACAATGAGCAGTTCTTC. The V call is TRBV7-3, the J call TRBJ2-1, with D tentatively TRBD2 (6 bases). V shed 5 bases and J shed 0 bases, with 11 bases lying between them. Germline V lookup: CDR1 SGHTA, CDR2 FQGTGA. CDR3 length: 15 amino acids.

This clone was seen a few times. V is TRBV28 and J is TRBJ1-3, with D unresolved. The CDR3 contains 14 residues. Germline values: CDR1 MDHEN, CDR2 SYDVKM. V lost 4 bases to trimming and J lost 4 bases, with 11 bases between them. CDR3 in DNA: TGTGCCAGCAGTTCCCCAGCGAGCGGAAACACCATATATTTT. This sequence encodes CASSSPASGNTIYF.

The chain recombines TRBV2 with TRBJ2-3, with D maybe TRBD1 (6 bases). Germline lookup yields CDR1 SNHLY and CDR2 FYNNEI. The CDR3 consists of 13 residues. Trimming removed 6 bases from V and 2 bases from J, with 9 bases in between. The CDR3 sequence: CASRRDTTDTQYF. The CDR3 region has the DNA TGTGCCAGCAGGAGGGACACCACAGATACGCAGTATTTT.

This clone has only a few counts. The chain has TRBV5-1 and TRBJ2-3; D is possibly TRBD1 (5 bases). Deletions cut 2 bases from V and 4 bases from J, with 8 bases between. The CDR3 contains 13 residues. Per germline, CDR1 SGHRS and CDR2 YFSETQ. The chain's CDR3 is CASSFQGPDTQYF. In DNA, the CDR3 is TGCGCCAGCAGCTTCCAGGGTCCAGATACGCAGTATTTT.

This clone turned up a few times. The chain combines TRBV7-3 with TRBJ1-1, with D possibly TRBD1 on 5 matching bases. V lost 4 bases and J 1 base, leaving 10 bases between the germline ends. Per the germline V gene, CDR1 is SGHTA and CDR2 is FQGTGA. The CDR3 is 14 residues long. The CDR3 protein is CASSSGTSNTEAFF. The CDR3, as DNA: TGTGCCAGCAGCTCCGGGACTTCGAACACTGAAGCTTTCTTT.

Note on this clone: Relative to the germline gene, one junction end is altered; a read error may explain this. The chain has TRBV6-5 and TRBJ2-7; 7 bases are a match to TRBD1. The CDR3 loop spans 15 amino acids. The germline V gene encodes CDR1 MNHEY and CDR2 SVGAGI. CDR3 nucleotide sequence: TGTGCCAGCAGTTACTCGAGGGCAGGGGGATTCCCGGTCGACTTC. Its protein product is CASSYSRAGGFPVDF.

This chain links TRBV11-2 with TRBJ2-1; possibly TRBD2 for D (5 bases). Trimming cost V 5 bases and J 0 bases, with 17 bases left between them. Germline V gene data show CDR1 as SGHAT and CDR2 as FQNNGV. There are 17 residues in the CDR3. CDR3 coding DNA: TGTGCCAGCAGCCCACGCGGCGGGCAAAGCTCCTACAATGAGCAGTTCTTC. It specifies CASSPRGGQSSYNEQFF. Based on the CDR3 plus reference TRBV11-2 and TRBJ2-1, the full variable domain is EAGVAQSPRYKIIEKRQSVAFWCNPISGHATLYWYQQILGQGPKLLIQFQNNGVVDDSQLPKDRFSAERLKGVDSTLKIQPAKLEDSAVYLCASSPRGGQSSYNEQFFGPGTRLTVL.

This clone turned up a few times. The chain couples TRBV11-2 to TRBJ2-4, with 9 bases identical to TRBD2. The germline V gene has CDR1 SGHAT and CDR2 FQNNGV. There are 15 residues in the CDR3. The V gene end was trimmed by 6 bases and the J gene end by 6 bases; junction bases not matched to a gene: 9. The CDR3 DNA reads TGTGCCAGCAGGGTTCCGGGACTAGCAAGAAACATTCAGTACTTC. It encodes CASRVPGLARNIQYF.

This clone was counted at least ten times. The chain recombines TRBV29-1 with TRBJ1-1; D is unresolved. V lost 8 bases and J lost 4, with 8 bases in between. CDR1 SQVTM and CDR2 ANQGSEA come from the germline V gene. The CDR3 runs to 10 residues. The CDR3 nucleotides are TGCAGCTGTCAGGTCACTGAAGCTTTCTTT. Protein product: CSCQVTEAFF.

The rearrangement joins TRBV7-2 to TRBJ1-2, with D tentatively TRBD1 (5 bases). The germline gives CDR1 SGHTA, CDR2 FQGNSA. The CDR3 totals 14 residues. V was trimmed by 1 base and J by 4 bases, leaving 10 bases between them. The CDR3 DNA reads TGTGCCAGCAGCTTAGTCCAGGGAGGCTATGGCTACACCTTC. Amino acid sequence: CASSLVQGGYGYTF. The whole variable domain, remainder taken from reference TRBV7-2 and TRBJ1-2, is GAGVSQSPSNKVTEKGKDVELRCDPISGHTALYWYRQSLGQGLEFLIYFQGNSAPDKSGLPSDRFSAERTGGSVSTLTIQRTQQEDSAVYLCASSLVQGGYGYTFGSGTRLTVV.

This clone was observed a few times. The chain recombines TRBV9 with TRBJ2-3; possibly TRBD2 for D (5 bases). The length of the CDR3 is 14 residues. Trimming took 4 bases from V and 8 from J, leaving 17 bases between them. Germline V gives CDR1 SGDLS, CDR2 YYNGEE. CDR3 sequence reads: CASSPPRQAGTQYF. Here the CDR3 DNA reads TGTGCCAGCAGCCCCCCTCGGCAGGCGGGTACGCAGTATTTT.

This clone was seen a few times. This chain joins TRBV18 and TRBJ2-4, with D maybe TRBD1 (5 bases). CDR3 length: 16 residues. CDR1 is KGHSH, CDR2 LQKENI, per germline. Between the trimmed V and J ends, which lost 2 bases and 9 bases, there was a span of 20 bases. DNA of the CDR3: TGTGCCAGCTCACCAAGTTCATTAGGGGCGAAGGCCATTCAGTACTTC. It translates to CASSPSSLGAKAIQYF.

A few counts support this clone. This sequence joins TRBV4-2 and TRBJ2-2; 8 nucleotides align to TRBD1. Per germline, CDR1 LGHNA and CDR2 YNFKEQ. The CDR3 extends over 16 amino acids. V shed 0 bases and J 1 base; nucleotides not matched to a gene: 1. CDR3 nucleotides: TGTGCCAGCAGCCAAGAGACAGGGGTGAACACCGGGGAGCTGTTTTTT. Its protein is CASSQETGVNTGELFF.

V usage is TRBV5-4 and J usage is TRBJ2-7; 8 bases fit TRBD1. Germline-derived CDR1 and CDR2 are SGHNT and YYREEE (reference sequence). There are 14 residues in the CDR3. V shed 1 base and J 7 bases; nucleotides not matched to a gene: 7. CDR3 sequence (DNA): TGTGCCAGCAGCTTGTGGCAGGGGGCAAGTGAGCAGTACTTC. It specifies CASSLWQGASEQYF.

The chain is built from TRBV6-6 and TRBJ1-1; D is perhaps TRBD1 (6 bases). This CDR3 has 14 amino acids. Germline-derived CDR1 and CDR2 are MNHNY and SVGAGI (reference sequence). The V and J ends lost 3 bases and 3 bases respectively, with 11 bases between them. The CDR3 spells CASSYIGGDTEAFF. CDR3 nucleotide sequence: TGTGCCAGCAGTTATATAGGGGGAGACACTGAAGCTTTCTTT.

The chain has TRBV28 and TRBJ2-5; TRBD2 matches 14 bases. V shed 5 bases and J 1 base; nucleotides not matched to a gene: 12. Germline assignment: CDR1 MDHEN and CDR2 SYDVKM. CDR3 length: 19 residues. CDR3 amino acids: CASSPTKTSGGGFQETQYF. CDR3 DNA sequence: TGTGCCAGCAGTCCGACTAAGACTAGCGGGGGGGGGTTCCAAGAGACCCAGTACTTC.

There are a few counts of this clone. The V call is TRBV5-4, the J call TRBJ1-1, with D maybe TRBD1 (6 bases). The germline V gene encodes CDR1 SGHNT and CDR2 YYREEE (reference sequence). CDR3 length: 15 residues. Trimming took off 0 bases at V and 3 bases at J, with 12 bases between the two ends. CDR3 coding DNA: TGTGCCAGCAGCTTGGCAGGGGCGCGGGACACTGAAGCTTTCTTT. It encodes CASSLAGARDTEAFF.